The present TCR beta chain was sequenced within a study of PD-1 blockade in classical Hodgkin lymphoma. About the study: Every 2 weeks, patients got 3 mg/kg intravenous nivolumab. General observations from the study: Patients newly diagnosed and complete responders had comparable baseline diversity. Diminished baseline TCR diversity has been reported in newly diagnosed patients relative to healthy donors.

The CDR3 is 15 residues long. V lost 1 base and J 4 bases, leaving 13 bases between the germline ends. Germline assignment: CDR1 GTSNPN and CDR2 SVGIG (reference sequence). This clone was recorded once. Its matching antigen is unknown. TCRdb's table, derived via immunoSEQ multiplex PCR, lists solely in-frame clones and lacks some. The profile covers fewer than 4,000 clones, with over 50% appearing a single time and around 49% taken by the ten largest. Noted time point: cycle 4 day 1 (C4D1), after 6 weeks of nivolumab. All trial patients relapsed after autologous stem cell transplantation. PBMCs were thawed, and CD8+ T cells were then isolated from them by magnetic negative selection. Best overall response was complete response, partial response or progressive disease in these relapsed/refractory classical Hodgkin lymphoma patients.

This TCR derives from a human donor with classical Hodgkin lymphoma. The sample was CD8+ T cells from blood, taken before the fourth cycle of nivolumab. The genes are TRBV30 and TRBJ2-2, with D possibly matching TRBD1 (6 bases). The chain's CDR3 is CAWSGQGLGTGELFF. The CDR3 DNA reads as TGTGCCTGGAGTGGGCAGGGGTTGGGCACCGGGGAGCTGTTTTTT.